This T cell receptor beta chain derives from a study of T cell repertoires in cytomegalovirus infection. This clonotype was detected only a few times. Its antigen is still unknown. TCRdb reprocessed the reads via MiXCR and lists one record per CDR3 protein. The sample yields over 250,000 distinct CDR3 sequences, 22% seen once. Germline values: CDR1 LGHNA, CDR2 YNFKEQ. V shed 4 bases, J shed 5 bases, and the junction held 11 bases outside the gene matches. The CDR3 is 15 residues long. J is TRBJ2-7 and V is TRBV4-2, with 7 bases that match TRBD2. Sequenced here: cultured PBMCs, sampled from culture after CMV antigen stimulation. The clonotype was recovered from a human donor in good health (CMV status not recorded). Some clones in this sample may be carry-over from other donors' samples. CDR3 in amino acids: CASSLEKTSSHEQYF. CDR3 in DNA: TGTGCCAGCAGCCTTGAGAAGACTAGCTCTCACGAGCAGTACTTC.